This T cell receptor (beta chain) derives from a study of T cells in Graves' hyperthyroidism and ophthalmopathy. On the study more broadly: Peripheral blood draws took place at initial diagnosis, ahead of any treatment.

Clinical symptoms, serum thyroxine and TRAb, thyroid ultrasound and orbital computed tomography together formed the diagnostic basis. The CDR3 extends over 15 amino acids. Trimming took 6 bases from V and 0 from J; bases not matched to a gene: 4. There were TCR beta CDR3 regions amplified from RNA transcripts. First-round RT-PCR targeting the TCR CDR3 was performed with the HTBI primer set. One entry per CDR3 protein, called by TCRdb with MiXCR from the multiplex PCR reads. The table shows about 640,000 distinct CDR3 sequences, with under 25% occurring only once. V gene TRBV12-3 or TRBV12-4 combines with J gene TRBJ2-4, with TRBD1 matching over 8 bases. The clonotype comes from a man aged 30 to 45 with Graves' ophthalmopathy. Material for sequencing was blood. DNA for the CDR3: TGTGCCAGCAGCCTGGGACAGGTAGCCAAAAACATTCAGTACTTC. Its translation is CASSLGQVAKNIQYF.